Listed below are T cell receptor beta chains from one sample, sequenced in a study of blood T cell repertoires in COVID-19. The repertoire was sequenced with immunoSEQ multiplex PCR; TCRdb's copy has only in-frame clones and lacks some. The data show 150,000 to 160,000 clones, more than 80% seen once. The sequencing sample was made of peripheral blood. All receptors derive from a man aged 50 to 60 with acute or convalescent COVID-19. CDR3s leave out the opening cysteine and the closing phenylalanine or tryptophan. Fields, in order: J gene, V gene, CDR3 protein.

J gene: TRBJ1-3
V gene: TRBV6-5
CDR3 protein: ASTELAGNTIY

J gene: TRBJ2-4
V gene: TRBV27
CDR3 protein: ASSLKPSGGPGAKNIQY

J gene: TRBJ2-5
V gene: TRBV28
CDR3 protein: ASSWGLAGGPKETQY

J gene: TRBJ1-6
V gene: TRBV28
CDR3 protein: ASSWDRDSYNSPLH

J gene: TRBJ2-1
V gene: TRBV27
CDR3 protein: ASSRTGTSGSNEQF

J gene: TRBJ2-3
V gene: TRBV19
CDR3 protein: ASSIGQGTDTQY

J gene: TRBJ1-6
V gene: TRBV5-1
CDR3 protein: ASSPVDRGASPLH

J gene: TRBJ2-1
V gene: TRBV5-5
CDR3 protein: ASSLAGPPGNEQF

J gene: TRBJ2-3
V gene: TRBV27
CDR3 protein: ASKVFGLAGTDTQY

J gene: TRBJ2-1
V gene: TRBV7-2
CDR3 protein: ASSSEPGLARGYEQF

J gene: TRBJ2-7
V gene: TRBV5-1
CDR3 protein: ASSTSGTGLSEQY

J gene: TRBJ2-3
V gene: TRBV4-3
CDR3 protein: ASSLARGALTDTQY

J gene: TRBJ1-2
V gene: TRBV4-1
CDR3 protein: ASSLRFDREGYGYT

J gene: TRBJ1-5
V gene: TRBV2
CDR3 protein: ASGKQGPYQPQH

J gene: TRBJ1-1
V gene: TRBV27
CDR3 protein: ASSARQGTNTEAF